This paragraph reports one T cell receptor (beta chain). This PCR relied on a set of 60 Vbeta primers and 13 Jbeta primers. Produced via immunoSEQ multiplex PCR; TCRdb's table is partial and in-frame only. This sample has over 40,000 clones, with around 90% found just once. The sample originates from a study of cytomegalovirus exposure and HLA in healthy donors. The V and J ends lost 5 bases and 7 bases respectively, with 15 bases between them. The CDR3 runs to 14 residues. CDR1 MNHEY and CDR2 SVGAGI come from the germline V gene. Source material: PBMCs. The sequence was collected from a woman between 40 and 55 years old in good health and CMV-seropositive. V is TRBV6-5 and J is TRBJ2-1; D might be TRBD1 (5 bases). The CDR3 bases are TGTGCCAGCAGTGACCGACAGACGACTAATGAGCAGTTCTTC. It encodes CASSDRQTTNEQFF.